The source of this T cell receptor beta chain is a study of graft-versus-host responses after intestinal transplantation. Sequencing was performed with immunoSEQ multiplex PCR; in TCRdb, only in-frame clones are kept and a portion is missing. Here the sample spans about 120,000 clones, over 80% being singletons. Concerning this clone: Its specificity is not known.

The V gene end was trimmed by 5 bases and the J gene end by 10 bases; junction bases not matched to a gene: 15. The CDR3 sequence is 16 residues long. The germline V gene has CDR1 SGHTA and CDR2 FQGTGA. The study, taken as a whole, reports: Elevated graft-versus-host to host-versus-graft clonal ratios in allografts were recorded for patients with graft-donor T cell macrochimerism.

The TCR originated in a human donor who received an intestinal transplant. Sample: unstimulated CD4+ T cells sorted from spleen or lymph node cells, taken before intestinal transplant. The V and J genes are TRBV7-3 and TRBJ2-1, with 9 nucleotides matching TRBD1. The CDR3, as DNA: TGTGCCAGCAGCCGACAGGGGGGCGGGAGTCCGCTAGAGCAGTTCTTC. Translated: CASSRQGGGSPLEQFF.